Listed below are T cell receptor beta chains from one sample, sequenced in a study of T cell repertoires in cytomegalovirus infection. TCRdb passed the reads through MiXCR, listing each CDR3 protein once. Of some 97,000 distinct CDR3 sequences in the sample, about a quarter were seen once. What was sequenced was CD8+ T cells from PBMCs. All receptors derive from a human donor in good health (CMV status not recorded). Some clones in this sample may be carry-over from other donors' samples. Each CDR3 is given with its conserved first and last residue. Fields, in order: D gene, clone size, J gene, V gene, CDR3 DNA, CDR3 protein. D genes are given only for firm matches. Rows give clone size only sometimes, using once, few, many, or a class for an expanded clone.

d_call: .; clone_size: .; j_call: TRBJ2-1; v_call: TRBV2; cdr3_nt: TGTGCCAGCAGTGGAACGGGCCACAGCTCCTACAATGAGCAGTTCTTC; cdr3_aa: CASSGTGHSSYNEQFF
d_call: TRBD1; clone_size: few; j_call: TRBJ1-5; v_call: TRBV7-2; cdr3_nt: TGTGCCAGCAGCTCCCAGGGGGCAGGAAGGCCCCAGCATTTT; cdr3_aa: CASSSQGAGRPQHF
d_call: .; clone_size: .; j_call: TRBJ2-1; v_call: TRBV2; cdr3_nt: TGTGCCAGCAGTGAAGGGCTGAGAAGCTCCTACAATGAGCAGTTCTTC; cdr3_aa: CASSEGLRSSYNEQFF
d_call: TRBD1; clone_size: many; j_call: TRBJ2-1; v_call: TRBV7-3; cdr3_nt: TGTGCCAGCAGCTCGATATCGGGACAGGCCTACAATGAGCAGTTCTTC; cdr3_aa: CASSSISGQAYNEQFF
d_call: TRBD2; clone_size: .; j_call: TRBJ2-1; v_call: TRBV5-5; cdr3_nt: TGTGCCAGCAGCTTGGCCGCGGGAGACTATGAGCAGTTCTTC; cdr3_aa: CASSLAAGDYEQFF
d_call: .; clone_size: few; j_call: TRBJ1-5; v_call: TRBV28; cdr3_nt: TGTGCCAGCAGTTTATCGGAGGGGACCTTCAATCAGCCCCAGCATTTT; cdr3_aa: CASSLSEGTFNQPQHF
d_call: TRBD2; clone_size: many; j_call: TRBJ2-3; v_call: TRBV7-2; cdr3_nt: TGTGCCAGCAGCCGTCCACTAGCGGGAGAATCAGATACGCAGTATTTT; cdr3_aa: CASSRPLAGESDTQYF
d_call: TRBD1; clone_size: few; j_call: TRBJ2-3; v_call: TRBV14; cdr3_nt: TGTGCCAGCAACCCCTGGACAGGCCACACAGATACGCAGTATTTT; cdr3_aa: CASNPWTGHTDTQYF
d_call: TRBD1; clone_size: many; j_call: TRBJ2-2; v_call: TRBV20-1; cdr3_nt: TGCAGTGCTAGAGACTACAGGGGTAACACCGGGGAGCTGTTTTTT; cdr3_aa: CSARDYRGNTGELFF
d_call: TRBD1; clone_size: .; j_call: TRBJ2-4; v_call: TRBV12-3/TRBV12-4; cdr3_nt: TGTGCCAGCAAGGGACAGCCAAACATTCAGTACTTC; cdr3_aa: CASKGQPNIQYF
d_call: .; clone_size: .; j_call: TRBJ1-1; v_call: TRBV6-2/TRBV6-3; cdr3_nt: TGTGCCAGCAGTTATACGGGCAAACTGAACACTGAAGCTTTCTTT; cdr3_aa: CASSYTGKLNTEAFF
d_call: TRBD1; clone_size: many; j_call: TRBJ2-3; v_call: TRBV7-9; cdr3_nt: TGTGCCAGCAGCCGCCGGGACAGGGAGTCAGATACGCAGTATTTT; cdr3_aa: CASSRRDRESDTQYF
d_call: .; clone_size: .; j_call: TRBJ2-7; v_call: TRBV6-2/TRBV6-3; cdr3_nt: TGTGCCAGCAGTTACGGGAGGTTCACCTACGAGCAGTACTTC; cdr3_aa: CASSYGRFTYEQYF
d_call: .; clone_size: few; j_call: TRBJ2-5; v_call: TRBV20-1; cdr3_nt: TGCAGTGCTAACGCGCCGGTTGGGGGCGCGGGAATGGGGGGACAAGAGACCCAGTACTTC; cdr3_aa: CSANAPVGGAGMGGQETQYF